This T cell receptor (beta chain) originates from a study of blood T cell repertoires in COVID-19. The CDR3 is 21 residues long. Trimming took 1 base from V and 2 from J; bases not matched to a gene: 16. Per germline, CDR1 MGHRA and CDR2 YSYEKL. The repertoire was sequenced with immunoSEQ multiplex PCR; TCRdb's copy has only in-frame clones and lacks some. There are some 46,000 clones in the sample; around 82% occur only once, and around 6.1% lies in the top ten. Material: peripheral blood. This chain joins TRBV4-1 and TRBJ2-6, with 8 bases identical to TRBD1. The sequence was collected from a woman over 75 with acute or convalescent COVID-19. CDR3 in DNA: TGCGCCAGCAGCCAAGCTCCCCCAGGGGGCCACGGTTCAACTGGGGCCAACGTCCTGACTTTC. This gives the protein CASSQAPPGGHGSTGANVLTF.